These 16 T cell receptor beta chains were all obtained from the same sample, sequenced in a study of control samples from healthy donors and cancer patients. Assay: immunoSEQ multiplex PCR; the TCRdb copy retains only in-frame clones and omits some. The sample has 130,000 or so clones; more than 70% are singletons. Sequencing was performed on blood. The receptor set was obtained from a man aged 45-65 years in good health.

The chain links TRBV19 to TRBJ2-5, with D unclear. The CDR3 runs 14 residues. Per the germline V gene, CDR1 is LNHDA and CDR2 is SQIVND (reference sequence). Trimming cost V 9 bases and J 1 base, with 15 bases left between them. CDR3 loop: CASTRRLGQETQYF. CDR3 bases: TGTGCCAGCACCCGCCGGTTGGGCCAAGAGACCCAGTACTTC.

This clone was counted between two and nine times. V and J are TRBV24-1 and TRBJ2-3; 8 nucleotides match TRBD1. CDR3 length equals 16 residues. The V segment lost 4 bases and the J segment 4 bases; nucleotides outside the gene matches: 9. In germline, CDR1 is KGHDR, CDR2 SFDVKD. For the CDR3, the DNA is TGTGCCACCAGTGACATCGGACAGGGCAAGGCAGATACGCAGTATTTT. Translated, it gives CATSDIGQGKADTQYF.

This chain links TRBV11-1 with TRBJ2-2; TRBD1 is a possible D gene (6 bases). This CDR3 contains 14 residues. Trimming left V 5 bases short and J 2 bases short, with 9 bases between. In germline, CDR1 is SGHAT, CDR2 FQDESV (reference sequence). This CDR3 reads CASSQDSNTGELFF. The DNA for the CDR3 is TGTGCCAGCAGCCAGGACAGTAACACCGGGGAGCTGTTTTTT.

This sequence joins TRBV12-5 and TRBJ2-1, with 9 nucleotides matching TRBD1. CDR1 is LGHNT and CDR2 is FRNRAP in the germline V gene. J gave up 10 bases and V 2 bases, and 6 bases lay outside the gene matches. CDR3 length equals 14 residues. The CDR3, as DNA: TGTGCTAGTGGTTTGCTATCCGGGACAGGGGAGCAGTTCTTC. Translation: CASGLLSGTGEQFF.

This clone has more than one count but fewer than ten. The chain employs TRBV28 and TRBJ1-5; D perhaps matches TRBD1 (5 bases). V lost 0 bases to trimming and J lost 7 bases, with 10 bases between them. Germline assignment: CDR1 MDHEN and CDR2 SYDVKM. The CDR3 is made up of 14 amino acids. CDR3: CASSLWAGPQPQHF. The CDR3 DNA reads as TGTGCCAGCAGTTTATGGGCAGGGCCCCAGCCCCAGCATTTT.

This clone was picked up one time. The chain links TRBV12-3 or TRBV12-4 to TRBJ2-5; D might be TRBD2 (5 bases). The CDR3 spans 13 residues. With 5 bases removed from V and 4 bases from J, the gap between germline ends came to 11 bases. CDR3 in amino acids: CASSRDEGETQYF. Here the CDR3 DNA reads TGTGCCAGCAGTCGAGACGAGGGAGAGACCCAGTACTTC.

This sequence joins TRBV7-9 and TRBJ2-5; D is perhaps TRBD2 (5 bases). The CDR3 length is 15 residues. Between the trimmed V and J ends, which lost 6 bases and 1 base, there was a span of 15 bases. Germline V lookup: CDR1 SEHNR, CDR2 FQNEAQ (reference sequence). The CDR3 region is CASSSIGLGQETQYF. CDR3 DNA: TGTGCCAGCAGTTCCATCGGACTCGGCCAAGAGACCCAGTACTTC. The full variable domain, with the rest looked up from reference TRBV7-9 and TRBJ2-5, is DTGVSQNPRHKITKRGQNVTFRCDPISEHNRLYWYRQTLGQGPEFLTYFQNEAQLEKSRLLSDRFSAERPKGSFSTLEIQRTEQGDSAMYLCASSSIGLGQETQYFGPGTRLLVL.

This clone was found once. It is likely a read error, because the conserved phenylalanine at the end of the CDR3 is missing. This chain joins TRBV5-1 and TRBJ1-1, with 8 bases aligning to TRBD1. The CDR3 spans 15 residues. Germline trimming cut 4 bases from V and 1 base from J; bases unmatched to any gene: 6. The germline V gene encodes CDR1 SGHRS and CDR2 YFSETQ. DNA of the CDR3: TGCGCCAGCAGCCTAGGGACAGGAGCGAACACTGAAGCTTTCGTT. It translates to CASSLGTGANTEAFV.

This sequence joins TRBV11-2 and TRBJ2-3, with D hard to call. This CDR3 region has 14 residues. Deletions cut 0 bases from V and 3 bases from J, with 7 bases between. Germline V gene sequence: CDR1 SGHAT, CDR2 FQNNGV. DNA for the CDR3: TGTGCCAGCAGCTTAGATAACCCTACAGATACGCAGTATTTT. It yields the protein CASSLDNPTDTQYF.

This clone was observed a few times. The J gene is TRBJ1-2, the V gene TRBV7-9, with TRBD1 matching 9 bases. The CDR3 contains 15 residues. The V gene end was trimmed by 5 bases and the J gene end by 4 bases; junction bases not matched to a gene: 8. The germline CDR1 and CDR2 sequences are SEHNR and FQNEAQ (reference sequence). The CDR3 reads CASSMSGTGTYGYTF. In DNA, the CDR3 is TGTGCCAGCAGCATGAGTGGGACAGGGACCTATGGCTACACCTTC.

The chain combines TRBV5-6 with TRBJ2-7; D call uncertain. Germline V gene data show CDR1 as SGHDT and CDR2 as YYEEEE. CDR3 length: 12 residues. V was trimmed by 2 bases and J by 5 bases, leaving 8 bases between them. The CDR3 spells CASSFSGHEQYF. The DNA for the CDR3 is TGTGCCAGCAGCTTCTCCGGACACGAGCAGTACTTC. The full variable domain, with the rest looked up from reference TRBV5-6 and TRBJ2-7, is DAGVTQSPTHLIKTRGQQVTLRCSPKSGHDTVSWYQQALGQGPQFIFQYYEEEERQRGNFPDRFSGHQFPNYSSELNVNALLLGDSALYLCASSFSGHEQYFGPGTRLTVT.

CDR3 in DNA: TGTGCCAGCAGTGAATTGGAGGGGCGCATTCAGTACTTC. Its translation is CASSELEGRIQYF. The V gene is TRBV2, the J gene TRBJ2-4; a weak D match, TRBD2 (6 bases). This CDR3 spans 13 amino acids. Between the trimmed V and J ends, which lost 2 bases and 9 bases, there was a span of 11 bases. In germline, CDR1 is SNHLY, CDR2 FYNNEI.

The chain couples TRBV4-1 to TRBJ1-4, with D possibly TRBD1 on 5 matching bases. Germline loops: CDR1 MGHRA, CDR2 YSYEKL. V lost 3 bases and J lost 7, with 18 bases in between. This CDR3 is built from 16 residues. This CDR3 reads CASSHRDLGGSEKLFF. Written as DNA, the CDR3 is TGCGCCAGCAGCCACCGGGACCTTGGGGGTAGTGAAAAACTGTTTTTT.

In this sample, this clone turned up once. The chain couples TRBV5-5 to TRBJ2-5; D uncertain. The CDR3 length is 14 residues. The V end lost 3 bases, the J end lost 0 bases, and 9 bases lay between the germline ends. CDR1 and CDR2 (germline): SGHKS, YYEKEE (reference sequence). CDR3 nucleotides: TGTGCCAGCAGCTGGCGCCCCTACCAAGAGACCCAGTACTTC. Residues: CASSWRPYQETQYF.

DNA for the CDR3: TGTGCCAGCAGCTTTATGAAACCGGGACAGGGAAACACCATATATTTT. Translation: CASSFMKPGQGNTIYF. The chain joins TRBV7-9 to TRBJ1-3; 7 bases map to TRBD1. With 3 bases clipped from V and 4 bases from J, the junction kept 9 bases outside the gene matches. This CDR3 is built from 16 residues. Germline-derived CDR1 and CDR2 are SEHNR and FQNEAQ (reference sequence). Supplemented by reference TRBV7-9 and TRBJ1-3, the full variable domain reads DTGVSQNPRHKITKRGQNVTFRCDPISEHNRLYWYRQTLGQGPEFLTYFQNEAQLEKSRLLSDRFSAERPKGSFSTLEIQRTEQGDSAMYLCASSFMKPGQGNTIYFGEGSWLTVV.

This chain links TRBV7-3 with TRBJ1-2; maybe TRBD1 (6 bases). V dropped 5 bases and J dropped 7 bases, with 17 bases sitting between them. CDR1 and CDR2 from the germline V gene are SGHTA and FQGTGA. The CDR3 spans 14 residues. The DNA of the CDR3 is TGTGCCAGCAGCCCGGGACACGGGACTCGTGGCTACACCTTC. Residues: CASSPGHGTRGYTF.